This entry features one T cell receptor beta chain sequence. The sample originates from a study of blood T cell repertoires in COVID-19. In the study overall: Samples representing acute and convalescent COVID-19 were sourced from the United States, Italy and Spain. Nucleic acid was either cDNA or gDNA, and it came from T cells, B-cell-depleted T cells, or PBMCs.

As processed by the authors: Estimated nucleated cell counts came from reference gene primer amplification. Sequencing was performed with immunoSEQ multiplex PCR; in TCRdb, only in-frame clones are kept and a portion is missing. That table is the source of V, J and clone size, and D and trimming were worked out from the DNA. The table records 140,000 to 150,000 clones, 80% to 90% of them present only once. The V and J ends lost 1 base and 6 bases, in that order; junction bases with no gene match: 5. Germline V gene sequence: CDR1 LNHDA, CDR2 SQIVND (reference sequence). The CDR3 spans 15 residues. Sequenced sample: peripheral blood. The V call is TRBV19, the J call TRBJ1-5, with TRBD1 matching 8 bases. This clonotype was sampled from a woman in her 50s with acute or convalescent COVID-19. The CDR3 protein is CASSIGTGIGQPQHF. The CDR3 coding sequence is TGTGCCAGTAGTATAGGGACAGGGATCGGTCAGCCCCAGCATTTT. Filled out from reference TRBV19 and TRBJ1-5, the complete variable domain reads DGGITQSPKYLFRKEGQNVTLSCEQNLNHDAMYWYRQDPGQGLRLIYYSQIVNDFQKGDIAEGYSVSREKKESFPLTVTSAQKNPTAFYLCASSIGTGIGQPQHFGDGTRLSIL.